The 3 T cell receptor beta chains below come from one sample, sequenced in a study of CD8 T cells in Susac syndrome (dated by TCRdb to the late 2010s). Receptor amplification or capture employed the immunoSEQ multiplex PCR assay. RNA was extracted using the RNeasy kit, and about 0.5 to 1 ug of the RNA was reverse transcribed with random hexamers. The public reads were run again by TCRdb, first through fastp at Q25 and then through MiXCR, and only productive beta chains were kept. CDR3 protein sequences are deduplicated, and each keeps its most common genes and DNA. This sample comprises around 150,000 distinct CDR3 sequences, approximately 95% of them detected only once. The ten largest clones capture around 0.2% of the sample. The specimen was CD8+ T cells from PBMCs. Every receptor here comes from a human donor with Susac syndrome.

The chain combines TRBV29-1 with TRBJ1-2, with 8 bases aligning to TRBD1. Germline CDR1 reads SQVTM; CDR2 reads ANQGSEA. This CDR3 has 12 residues. CDR3 nucleotides: TGCACCGCCCCCCAGGGGGCCAATGGCTACACCTTC. This gives the protein CTAPQGANGYTF.

The CDR3 DNA follows: TGCGCCAGCCACCCCCGGGCTAGCGGGTTCCAAGAGACCCAGTACTTC. Its protein product is CASHPRASGFQETQYF. The V and J genes are TRBV10-2 and TRBJ2-5, with TRBD2 identical over 8 bases. The CDR3 is made up of 16 amino acids. Germline V gene data show CDR1 as WSHSY and CDR2 as SAAADI. Losses at the gene ends were 8 bases for V and 1 base for J; bases not matched to a gene: 12.

J is TRBJ2-2 and V is TRBV24-1; D might be TRBD1 (5 bases). Trimming shortened V by 8 bases and J by 2 bases, and 20 bases separated the two germline ends. The CDR3 consists of 17 residues. Looked up from germline, CDR1 is KGHDR and CDR2 is SFDVKD. The CDR3 loop is CATNTLVAGFNTGELFF. DNA of the CDR3: TGTGCCACCAATACCCTGGTGGCAGGGTTTAACACCGGGGAGCTGTTTTTT.